These 11 T cell receptor beta chains were all obtained from the same sample, sequenced in a study of T cell changes during pregnancy in multiple sclerosis. Generated by immunoSEQ multiplex PCR, the TCRdb table keeps only in-frame clones and is missing some. Among tens of thousands of clones listed, about nine tenths were seen once. The source material was CD4+ T cells from peripheral blood mononuclear cells, sampled after pregnancy. The receptors were sampled from a female donor in good health, enrolled as a control in a pregnancy study.

CDR3 amino acids: CSVGQQLTEAFF. DNA for the CDR3: TGCAGCGTTGGACAGCAATTAACTGAAGCTTTCTTT. J is TRBJ1-1 and V is TRBV29-1; TRBD1 is a possible D gene (5 bases). The germline V gene encodes CDR1 SQVTM and CDR2 ANQGSEA. V was clipped by 4 bases and J by 5 bases, with 11 bases between them. The CDR3 is made up of 12 amino acids. The complete variable domain, with remaining parts taken from reference TRBV29-1 and TRBJ1-1, reads SAVISQKPSRDICQRGTSLTIQCQVDSQVTMMFWYRQQPGQSLTLIATANQGSEATYESGFVIDKFPISRPNLTFSTLTVSNMSPEDSSIYLCSVGQQLTEAFFGQGTRLTVV.

The chain uses TRBV5-1 and TRBJ2-7, with 8 nucleotides matching TRBD2. Germline trimming cut 2 bases from V and 4 bases from J; bases unmatched to any gene: 8. The CDR3 covers 15 residues. Germline assignment: CDR1 SGHRS and CDR2 YFSETQ. The CDR3: CASSFGLAGWYEQYF. CDR3 DNA sequence: TGCGCCAGCAGCTTTGGGCTAGCGGGTTGGTACGAGCAGTACTTC.

The V call is TRBV10-1, the J call TRBJ1-6, with 8 bases that match TRBD1. V trimming: 0 bases; J trimming: 4 bases; junction bases outside the gene matches: 5. The CDR3 length is 17 residues. Per the germline V gene, CDR1 is WNHNN and CDR2 is SYGVQD (reference sequence). For the CDR3, the DNA is TGCGCCAGCAGTGAGTCTTCAAGGACAGGGTATAATTCACCCCTCCACTTT. Its translation is CASSESSRTGYNSPLHF.

The V and J genes are TRBV5-6 and TRBJ1-3; D gene uncertain. The CDR3 is 16 residues long. The V end lost 0 bases, the J end lost 0 bases, and 10 bases lay between the germline ends. CDR1 SGHDT and CDR2 YYEEEE come from the germline V gene. CDR3 bases: TGTGCCAGCAGCTTGGTGGAGGGCAGCTCTGGAAACACCATATATTTT. Its translation is CASSLVEGSSGNTIYF.

The chain recombines TRBV5-1 with TRBJ2-7; D may be TRBD2 (7 bases). V gave up 0 bases and J gave up 2 bases, with 9 bases separating them. CDR1 is SGHRS, CDR2 YFSETQ, per germline. The CDR3 is made up of 14 amino acids. CDR3 sequence reads: CASSLAGGTYEQYF. CDR3 in DNA: TGCGCCAGCAGCTTGGCGGGGGGCACCTACGAGCAGTACTTC.

The chain recombines TRBV27 with TRBJ2-3; D may be TRBD1 (6 bases). CDR1 and CDR2 from the germline V gene are MNHEY and SMNVEV (reference sequence). Trimming removed 6 bases at V and 1 base at J, with 26 bases between. This CDR3 is built from 19 residues. Here the CDR3 DNA reads TGTGCCAGCAGCCCGAAACAGGGCCTGTCTCTTGTGGGCACAGATACGCAGTATTTT. This translates into CASSPKQGLSLVGTDTQYF.

This clone has just one count. The chain links TRBV6-5 to TRBJ2-1, with 9 bases aligning to TRBD2. CDR3 length equals 15 residues. The trim removed 4 bases at V and 4 bases at J, leaving 5 bases unmatched. Germline CDR1 reads MNHEY; CDR2 reads SVGAGI. The DNA for the CDR3 is TGTGCCAGCAGTTTTAGCGGGAGTCAATACAATGAGCAGTTCTTC. Protein sequence: CASSFSGSQYNEQFF.

The V call is TRBV19, the J call TRBJ2-1, with 7 bases that match TRBD1. This CDR3 is 15 amino acids long. Looked up from germline, CDR1 is LNHDA and CDR2 is SQIVND (reference sequence). The ends lost 7 bases at V and 0 bases at J; junction bases unmatched: 6. CDR3 residues: CASNLRGLSYNEQFF. The CDR3 DNA reads as TGTGCCAGTAATTTAAGGGGGCTCTCCTACAATGAGCAGTTCTTC.

The chain carries TRBV30 and TRBJ1-2, with a weak D call TRBD1 (5 bases). Germline V lookup: CDR1 GTSNPN, CDR2 SVGIG (reference sequence). CDR3 length equals 13 residues. Trimming shortened V by 5 bases and J by 2 bases, and 12 bases separated the two germline ends. The chain's CDR3 is CAWALQENYGYTF. The CDR3 DNA sequence: TGTGCCTGGGCCTTACAGGAGAACTATGGCTACACCTTC.

The rearrangement joins TRBV7-2 to TRBJ2-1; D perhaps matches TRBD1 (5 bases). Trimming took 0 bases from V and 9 from J, leaving 15 bases between them. The CDR3 runs 15 residues. In germline, CDR1 is SGHTA, CDR2 FQGNSA. The chain's CDR3 is CASSLAPGGQGEQFF. The CDR3 DNA follows: TGTGCCAGCAGCTTAGCCCCCGGTGGTCAGGGTGAGCAGTTCTTC.

The chain links TRBV29-1 to TRBJ1-1, with TRBD1 as a possible D gene (6 bases). This CDR3 contains 17 residues. Trimming shortened V by 6 bases and J by 1 base, and 24 bases separated the two germline ends. CDR1 SQVTM and CDR2 ANQGSEA come from the germline V gene. The CDR3 nucleotides read TGCAGCGTGGGCCGCACCGAACTGCGACAGGCGAACACTGAAGCTTTCTTT. Translating it yields CSVGRTELRQANTEAFF.